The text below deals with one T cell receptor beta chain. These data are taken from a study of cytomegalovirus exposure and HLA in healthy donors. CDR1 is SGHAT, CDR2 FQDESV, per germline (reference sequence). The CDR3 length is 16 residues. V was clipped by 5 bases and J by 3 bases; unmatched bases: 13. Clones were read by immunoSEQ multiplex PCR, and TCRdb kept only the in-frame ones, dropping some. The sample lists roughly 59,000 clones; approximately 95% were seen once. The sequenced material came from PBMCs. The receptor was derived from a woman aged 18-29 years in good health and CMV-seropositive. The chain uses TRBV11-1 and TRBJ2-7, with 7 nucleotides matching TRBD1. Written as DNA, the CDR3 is TGTGCCAGCAGCCCCGACCGGGACAGACGATTCTACGAGCAGTACTTC. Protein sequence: CASSPDRDRRFYEQYF.